This T cell receptor (beta chain) originates from a study of blood T cell repertoires in COVID-19. In the study overall: From T cells, B-cell-depleted T cells, or PBMCs came the material, which was cDNA or gDNA.

Germline V gene sequence: CDR1 KGHSH, CDR2 LQKENI. V was pared by 0 bases and J by 11 bases, with 14 bases between. The CDR3 is made up of 14 amino acids. Individuals drawn from under 30 US areas were about 18 to 95 years old. Participant-reported clinical history was the basis for cohort assignment. Cohort 3 recovered donors had two negative PCRs, clearance, or symptom resolution. Clones were sequenced by immunoSEQ multiplex PCR, and TCRdb holds only the in-frame ones, with some missing. This sample has around 130,000 clones, with less than 90% found just once. The clonotype was recovered from a man aged 25 to 40 who had recovered from COVID-19. The chain employs TRBV18 and TRBJ1-3; a possible D gene is TRBD1 (6 bases). Source material: PBMCs or T cells enriched from blood (not recorded which). The CDR3 loop reads CASSPPGQPPAIYF. The DNA of the CDR3 is TGTGCCAGCTCACCACCGGGACAACCCCCCGCCATATATTTT.